The 10 T cell receptor beta chains reported below all come from one sample, sequenced in a study of blood T cells in healthy people across ages. A J-beta primer mix and a sample-barcoded 5' primer were used in a second PCR of roughly 7 to 12 cycles. MiXCR, applied by TCRdb to the 5' RACE reads, yields one record per CDR3 protein. The data contain 900,000 to 950,000 distinct CDR3 sequences, approximately 32% of them seen just once; the ten biggest clones take up 9.5% to 13%. This sample also appeared in a second study, on T cells of mothers and their children.

The specimen sequenced was blood. Receptors originate from a woman in her thirties or forties in good health.

This clonotype has only a few counts. The chain recombines TRBV18 with TRBJ2-1, with 16 bases that match TRBD2. V shed 4 bases, J shed 9 bases, and the junction held 12 bases outside the gene matches. This CDR3 spans 18 amino acids. Germline CDR1 reads KGHSH; CDR2 reads LQKENI. CDR3 nucleotides: TGTGCCAGCTCACTTGCCGGGACTAGCGGGGGGGCCTTTGTTGAGCAGTTCTTC. Translating it yields CASSLAGTSGGAFVEQFF.

J is TRBJ1-5 and V is TRBV20-1; D not certain. The germline V gene has CDR1 DFQATT and CDR2 SNEGSKA (reference sequence). V lost 0 bases and J 0 bases, leaving 6 bases between the germline ends. The CDR3 runs 14 residues. This CDR3 reads CSAREADSNQPQHF. In nucleotides, the CDR3 is TGCAGTGCTAGAGAGGCTGATAGCAATCAGCCCCAGCATTTT.

This clonotype was seen a handful of times. The chain is built from TRBV12-3 or TRBV12-4 and TRBJ1-2; a weak D match, TRBD1 (5 bases). This CDR3 is 14 amino acids long. V shed 6 bases and J shed 8 bases, with 19 bases lying between them. DNA of the CDR3: TGTGCCAGCAGAGAGGGGCAAACCTTAGGGGGCTACACCTTC. Translating gives CASREGQTLGGYTF.

The CDR3 DNA sequence: TGTGCCAGCAGCCTTACCCGGACAGGGGGCCAAGCTTTCTTT. Protein: CASSLTRTGGQAFF. The chain carries TRBV3-1 and TRBJ1-1, with TRBD1 identical over 11 bases. Germline trimming cut 4 bases from V and 9 bases from J; bases unmatched to any gene: 7. Per germline, CDR1 LGHDT and CDR2 YNNKEL (reference sequence). The CDR3 has 14 amino acids.

In its sample, this clonotype was seen a few times. V gene TRBV27 combines with J gene TRBJ1-2; TRBD1 agrees at 9 bases. CDR1 MNHEY and CDR2 SMNVEV come from the germline V gene (reference sequence). There are 15 residues in the CDR3. The ends lost 4 bases at V and 4 bases at J; junction bases unmatched: 7. The CDR3 region is CASSSNRGLGYGYTF. The CDR3 region has the DNA TGTGCCAGCAGTTCTAACAGGGGGCTAGGCTATGGCTACACCTTC.

The J gene is TRBJ2-7, the V gene TRBV12-3 or TRBV12-4; D not resolved. This CDR3 is built from 14 residues. Trimming removed 5 bases from V and 0 bases from J, with 11 bases in between. DNA of the CDR3: TGTGCCAGCAGTAGGACGTACGGCTCCTACGAGCAGTACTTC. Its protein is CASSRTYGSYEQYF.

The gene calls are TRBV20-1 and TRBJ1-5; D perhaps matches TRBD1 (5 bases). Between the trimmed V and J ends, which lost 3 bases and 0 bases, there was a span of 9 bases. Germline V gene sequence: CDR1 DFQATT, CDR2 SNEGSKA (reference sequence). The CDR3 contains 14 residues. The CDR3 DNA follows: TGCAGTGCTAGGACACAGGATAGCAATCAGCCCCAGCATTTT. Amino acids: CSARTQDSNQPQHF.

In this sample, this clonotype turned up many times. In nucleotides, the CDR3 is TGCGCCAGCAGCTTGGATTACTATGAGCAGTTCTTC. Its protein is CASSLDYYEQFF. V usage is TRBV5-1 and J usage is TRBJ2-1; no definite D call. The CDR3 sequence is 12 residues long. From germline, CDR1 is SGHRS and CDR2 YFSETQ. The V end was cut by 0 bases, the J end by 8 bases, with 6 bases between.

The chain couples TRBV5-1 to TRBJ2-7; D is tentatively TRBD1 or TRBD2 (6 bases each). The germline V gene has CDR1 SGHRS and CDR2 YFSETQ. This CDR3 comprises 16 residues. Trimming took 3 bases from V and 7 from J, leaving 23 bases between them. CDR3 DNA sequence: TGCGCCAGCAGCTCGACGGGGGCCGGGGTCGACAATGAGCAGTACTTC. It translates to CASSSTGAGVDNEQYF.

This clonotype appeared many times. The gene calls are TRBV7-3 and TRBJ2-7; a possible D gene is TRBD1 (5 bases). Trimming removed 1 base at V and 4 bases at J, with 26 bases between. CDR3 length: 19 residues. Germline values: CDR1 SGHTA, CDR2 FQGTGA. The CDR3 nucleotides are TGTGCCAGCAGCTTAAAGACAGCTAGGAAGATGGGGCTAGGTTACGAGCAGTACTTC. Encoded protein: CASSLKTARKMGLGYEQYF.